This T cell receptor (beta chain) was sequenced for a study of molecular identifiers for immune sequencing clone quantification. As concerns this clonotype: Its antigen remains unidentified. A read error may explain this, as a much larger clone is one base away.

General study findings and limits: Clones above 20 RNA copies contained over 97% of effector molecules but under 1% of naive ones.

The germline V gene has CDR1 DFQATT and CDR2 SNEGSKA (reference sequence). V was trimmed by 5 bases and J by 6 bases, leaving 13 bases between them. The CDR3 loop spans 12 amino acids. MiXCR, run by TCRdb on the PCR reads, gives a single entry per CDR3 protein. The sample shows about 320,000 distinct CDR3 sequences, about a fifth of them seen only once. Input material: naive CD8+ T cells from blood, with Jurkat cell RNA spiked in. Subset noted: FACS-sorted CD8+CD4-CCR7+CD45RA+ naive T cells. This clonotype originated in a human donor in good health. Some libraries in this study had Jurkat cell RNA spiked in. The chain uses TRBV20-1 and TRBJ1-1; no firm D call. The DNA for the CDR3 is TGCAGTGCTGGATCCGAAGACGCTGAAGCTTTCTTT. Translated: CSAGSEDAEAFF.